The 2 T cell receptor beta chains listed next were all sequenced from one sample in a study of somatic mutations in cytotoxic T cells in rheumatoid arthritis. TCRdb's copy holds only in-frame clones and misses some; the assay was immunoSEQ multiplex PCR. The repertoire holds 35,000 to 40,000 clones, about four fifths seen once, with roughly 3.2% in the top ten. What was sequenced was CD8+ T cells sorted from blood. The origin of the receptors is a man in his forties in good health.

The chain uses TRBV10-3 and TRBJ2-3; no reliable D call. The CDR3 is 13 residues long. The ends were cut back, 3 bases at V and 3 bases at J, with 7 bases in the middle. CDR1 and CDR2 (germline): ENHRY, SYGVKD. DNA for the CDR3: TGTGCCATCAGTGAAGCTTTAACAGATACGCAGTATTTT. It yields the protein CAISEALTDTQYF.

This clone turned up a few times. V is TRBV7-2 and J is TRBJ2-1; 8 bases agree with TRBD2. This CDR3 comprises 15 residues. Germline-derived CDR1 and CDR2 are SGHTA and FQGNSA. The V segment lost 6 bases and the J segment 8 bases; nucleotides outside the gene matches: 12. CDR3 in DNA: TGTGCCAGCAGACCACCACTAGCGGCTCGTTATGAGCAGTTCTTC. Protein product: CASRPPLAARYEQFF.